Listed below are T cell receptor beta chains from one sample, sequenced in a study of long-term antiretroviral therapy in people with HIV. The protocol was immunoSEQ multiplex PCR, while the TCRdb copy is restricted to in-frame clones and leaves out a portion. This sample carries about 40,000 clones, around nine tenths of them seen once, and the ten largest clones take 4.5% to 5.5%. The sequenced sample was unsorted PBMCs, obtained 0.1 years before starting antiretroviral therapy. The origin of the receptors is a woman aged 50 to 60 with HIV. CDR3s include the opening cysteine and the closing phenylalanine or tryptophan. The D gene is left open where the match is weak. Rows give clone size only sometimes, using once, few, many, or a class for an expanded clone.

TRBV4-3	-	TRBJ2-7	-	CASSQERTLEQYF	TGCGCCAGCAGCCAAGAAAGGACACTCGAGCAGTACTTC
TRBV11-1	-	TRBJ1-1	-	CASSLMGRSYTEAFF	TGTGCCAGCAGCTTGATGGGCAGGAGTTACACTGAAGCTTTCTTT
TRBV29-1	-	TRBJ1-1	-	CSVEEGSTEAFF	TGCAGCGTTGAGGAGGGCAGCACTGAAGCTTTCTTT
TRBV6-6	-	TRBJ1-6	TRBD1	CASSYRQGADSPLHF	TGTGCCAGCAGTTACAGACAGGGGGCCGATTCACCCCTCCACTTT
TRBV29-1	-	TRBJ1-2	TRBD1	CSVYHTGGEGYGYTF	TGCAGCGTTTATCACACAGGGGGCGAGGGCTATGGCTACACCTTC
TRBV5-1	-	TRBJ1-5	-	CASSLGPFSVGQPQHF	TGCGCCAGCAGCTTGGGCCCTTTCTCGGTGGGCCAGCCCCAGCATTTT
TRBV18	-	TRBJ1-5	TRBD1	CASSLGLDRGLRNQPQHF	TGTGCCAGCTCACTTGGCCTCGACAGGGGGCTTCGCAATCAGCCCCAGCATTTT
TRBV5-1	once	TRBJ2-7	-	CASSAQGGSYEQYF	TGCGCCAGCAGCGCCCAGGGGGGCTCCTACGAGCAGTACTTC
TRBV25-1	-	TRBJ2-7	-	CASSDPLSGPALFYEQYF	TGTGCCAGCAGTGATCCGTTGTCGGGCCCAGCACTATTTTACGAGCAGTACTTC
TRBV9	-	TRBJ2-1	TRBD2	CASSGRGSGGYNEQFF	TGTGCCAGCAGCGGCCGGGGGAGCGGGGGCTACAATGAGCAGTTCTTC
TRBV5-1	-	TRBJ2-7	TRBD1	CASSSVTGTGTSYEQYF	TGCGCCAGCAGCTCGGTAACCGGGACAGGGACTTCCTACGAGCAGTACTTC